The 22 T cell receptor beta chains listed next were all sequenced from one sample in a study of early T cells in non-severe SARS-CoV-2 infection. One entry per CDR3 protein, called by TCRdb with MiXCR from the 5' RACE reads. This table holds about 49,000 distinct CDR3 sequences, approximately 10% found once. Sequencing was done on a sample of whole blood. The receptors were gathered from an adult who was a healthcare worker with PCR-confirmed SARS-CoV-2 infection or an uninfected control (not recorded which).

This clonotype was recorded a few times. The V and J genes are TRBV24-1 and TRBJ1-1; D is possibly TRBD1 (5 bases). Germline V gene sequence: CDR1 KGHDR, CDR2 SFDVKD. The CDR3 consists of 18 residues. With 0 bases removed from V and 4 bases from J, the gap between germline ends came to 20 bases. CDR3 nucleotide sequence: TGTGCCACCAGTGATTTGCGTAGACAGCCCAGATGGAGCACTGAAGCTTTCTTT. Translation gives CATSDLRRQPRWSTEAFF.

This clonotype was seen ten or more times. The CDR3 DNA is TGCGCCAGCAGCTTGGAGAGCAGTCAAGAGACCCAGTACTTC. Amino acids: CASSLESSQETQYF. This rearrangement joins TRBV5-1 to TRBJ2-5, with D uncertain. V lost 0 bases and J lost 2, with 8 bases in between. The germline V gene encodes CDR1 SGHRS and CDR2 YFSETQ. The CDR3 length is 14 residues.

The rearrangement links TRBV5-4 to TRBJ2-7, with unresolved D. This CDR3 region has 14 residues. Germline lookup yields CDR1 SGHNT and CDR2 YYREEE (reference sequence). Trimming shortened V by 1 base and J by 6 bases, and 14 bases separated the two germline ends. CDR3 nucleotide sequence: TGTGCCAGCAGCTTGCTTAGCTCCTCGGCCGAGCAGTACTTC. Translated: CASSLLSSSAEQYF.

This clonotype was observed at least ten times. The gene calls are TRBV7-2 and TRBJ1-5; 7 nucleotides line up with TRBD1. CDR3 length: 14 amino acids. V lost 2 bases and J lost 2; bases outside the gene matches: 0. Germline lookup yields CDR1 SGHTA and CDR2 FQGNSA. This CDR3 reads CASSLQGGNQPQHF. The CDR3 nucleotides are TGTGCCAGCAGCTTACAGGGGGGCAATCAGCCCCAGCATTTT. Complete variable domain (other parts from reference TRBV7-2 and TRBJ1-5): GAGVSQSPSNKVTEKGKDVELRCDPISGHTALYWYRQSLGQGLEFLIYFQGNSAPDKSGLPSDRFSAERTGGSVSTLTIQRTQQEDSAVYLCASSLQGGNQPQHFGDGTRLSIL.

V is TRBV28 and J is TRBJ1-2, with a tentative D call TRBD1 (6 bases). The CDR3 totals 14 residues. Trimming took off 6 bases at V and 2 bases at J, with 13 bases between the two ends. The germline V gene has CDR1 MDHEN and CDR2 SYDVKM. For the CDR3, the DNA is TGTGCCAGCAGGGGTACGCAGGGGAACTATGGCTACACCTTC. Translating it yields CASRGTQGNYGYTF.

This rearrangement joins TRBV15 to TRBJ2-7; D unresolved. The CDR3 is 16 residues long. The V and J ends lost 0 bases and 0 bases respectively, with 12 bases between them. The germline CDR1 and CDR2 sequences are LNHNV and YYDKDF (reference sequence). CDR3 loop: CATSRDLFPSSYEQYF. The CDR3, as DNA: TGTGCCACCAGCAGAGATCTGTTCCCCAGCTCCTACGAGCAGTACTTC.

This clonotype has only a few counts. The rearrangement joins TRBV14 to TRBJ2-1; possibly TRBD1 or TRBD2 for D (5 bases each). Germline loops: CDR1 SGHDN, CDR2 FVKESK. Trimming took off 4 bases at V and 0 bases at J, with 10 bases between the two ends. The CDR3 totals 15 residues. CDR3 loop: CASSLRGVSYNEQFF. The CDR3 DNA reads TGTGCCAGCAGCCTCCGAGGGGTCTCCTACAATGAGCAGTTCTTC.

This clonotype showed up just a few times. The J gene is TRBJ2-7, the V gene TRBV20-1; 8 bases line up with TRBD2. The CDR3 length is 15 residues. The J segment lost 2 bases and the V segment lost 1 base, leaving 7 bases of the junction unmatched. Germline V gives CDR1 DFQATT, CDR2 SNEGSKA (reference sequence). CDR3 sequence: CSARVSSGLPYEQYF. CDR3 DNA sequence: TGCAGTGCTAGAGTTTCTAGCGGGCTTCCCTACGAGCAGTACTTC.

Ten or more counts support this clonotype. The chain joins TRBV4-2 to TRBJ1-1; maybe TRBD1 (6 bases). The CDR3 covers 18 residues. Germline CDR1 is LGHNA and CDR2 is YNFKEQ. V lost 0 bases and J lost 1, with 18 bases in between. The CDR3 DNA reads as TGTGCCAGCAGCCAAGATCTGACAGGTGGTGAGGCGAACACTGAAGCTTTCTTT. Its protein is CASSQDLTGGEANTEAFF.

This sequence joins TRBV6-2 or TRBV6-3 and TRBJ1-5; D remains ambiguous. Looked up from germline, CDR1 is MNHEY and CDR2 is SVGEGT. The CDR3 consists of 15 residues. Trimming removed 2 bases from V and 1 base from J, with 9 bases in between. The DNA of the CDR3 is TGTGCCAGCAGTTACGGCGGGCACAGCAATCAGCCCCAGCATTTT. This codes for CASSYGGHSNQPQHF.

The J gene is TRBJ1-6, the V gene TRBV9; D unclear. CDR1 is SGDLS, CDR2 YYNGEE, per germline. Trimming pared 0 bases from V and 10 bases from J, leaving 11 bases between. The CDR3 spans 14 residues. The DNA for the CDR3 is TGTGCCAGCAGCGTAGGAAGGGTAAAGTCACCCCTCCACTTT. This translates into CASSVGRVKSPLHF.

This clonotype was picked up many times. V and J are TRBV19 and TRBJ1-5; the D is unclear. This CDR3 has 16 amino acids. In germline, CDR1 is LNHDA, CDR2 SQIVND (reference sequence). V lost 1 base and J lost 0, with 10 bases in between. The CDR3 DNA reads TGTGCCAGTAGTATAGTCAACGGTTATAGCAATCAGCCCCAGCATTTT. Translation: CASSIVNGYSNQPQHF.

This clonotype turned up a few times. The rearrangement links TRBV19 to TRBJ2-4; TRBD2 aligns across 15 bases. CDR3 length: 17 residues. V lost 9 bases to trimming and J lost 0 bases; unmatched junction nucleotides: 6. The germline V gene has CDR1 LNHDA and CDR2 SQIVND (reference sequence). The CDR3 nucleotides are TGTGCCAGCTCACGGACTAGCGGGGGGGTAGCCAAAAACATTCAGTACTTC. It is translated as CASSRTSGGVAKNIQYF.

This clonotype has a count of ten or more. The chain recombines TRBV29-1 with TRBJ2-1, with TRBD2 matching over 9 bases. J gave up 0 bases and V 3 bases, and 6 bases lay outside the gene matches. Germline V gene sequence: CDR1 SQVTM, CDR2 ANQGSEA. The CDR3 is 16 residues long. The DNA of the CDR3 is TGCAGCGTTGACGGGCTAGCGGGAATCTCCTACAATGAGCAGTTCTTC. Protein: CSVDGLAGISYNEQFF.

This clonotype was counted at least ten times. CDR3 coding DNA: TGCAGTGCTACCAAGAAAGATACGCAGTATTTT. Residues: CSATKKDTQYF. The chain carries TRBV20-1 and TRBJ2-3; D is undetermined. This CDR3 contains 11 residues. V was trimmed by 4 bases and J by 5 bases, leaving 7 bases between them. Germline V gives CDR1 DFQATT, CDR2 SNEGSKA (reference sequence).

This clonotype was recorded a few times. The chain employs TRBV7-6 and TRBJ2-1, with 9 bases fitting TRBD1. The V and J ends lost 5 bases and 7 bases, in that order; junction bases with no gene match: 12. The CDR3 consists of 16 residues. Per germline, CDR1 SGHVS and CDR2 FNYEAQ. The CDR3 DNA follows: TGTGCCAGCAGCCATCCTCGGGACAGGGTTTTTAATGAGCAGTTCTTC. Translation: CASSHPRDRVFNEQFF. The variable domain in full, with the rest retrieved from reference TRBV7-6 and TRBJ2-1, is GAGVSQSPRYKVTKRGQDVALRCDPISGHVSLYWYRQALGQGPEFLTYFNYEAQQDKSGLPNDRFSAERPEGSISTLTIQRTEQRDSAMYRCASSHPRDRVFNEQFFGPGTRLTVL.

This clonotype was counted many times. The gene calls are TRBV29-1 and TRBJ2-1, with D tentatively TRBD2 (6 bases). Germline CDR1 reads SQVTM; CDR2 reads ANQGSEA. The CDR3 covers 14 residues. With 2 bases removed from V and 4 bases from J, the gap between germline ends came to 12 bases. CDR3: CSVETRGGYNEQFF. CDR3 nucleotides: TGCAGCGTTGAAACCCGGGGAGGATACAATGAGCAGTTCTTC.

In this sample, this clonotype turned up a few times. The rearrangement joins TRBV6-2 or TRBV6-3 to TRBJ1-1; D gene unclear. Trimming removed 4 bases at V and 0 bases at J, with 6 bases between. This CDR3 region has 13 residues. Germline CDR1 and CDR2: MNHEY and SVGEGT. The CDR3 sequence: CASSFALNTEAFF. CDR3 nucleotides: TGTGCCAGCAGTTTCGCGTTGAACACTGAAGCTTTCTTT.

This clonotype was counted between two and nine times. This sequence joins TRBV2 and TRBJ1-5; 9 bases are a match to TRBD1. V lost 3 bases, J lost 5 bases, and 2 bases stayed unmatched. The CDR3 contains 14 residues. Germline V gene sequence: CDR1 SNHLY, CDR2 FYNNEI. The CDR3 sequence: CASSETGGYQPQHF. CDR3 in DNA: TGTGCCAGCAGTGAGACAGGGGGTTATCAGCCCCAGCATTTT.

V gene TRBV12-3 or TRBV12-4 combines with J gene TRBJ2-5; D is ambiguous. This CDR3 contains 13 residues. V was pared by 3 bases and J by 0 bases, with 5 bases between. CDR3 residues: CASSFGHQETQYF. The CDR3 DNA sequence: TGTGCCAGCAGTTTCGGACACCAAGAGACCCAGTACTTC.

V usage is TRBV20-1 and J usage is TRBJ2-3; 8 bases are a match to TRBD2. Per the germline V gene, CDR1 is DFQATT and CDR2 is SNEGSKA (reference sequence). Trimming at V came to 6 bases and at J to 2 bases, leaving 10 bases not matched to a gene. CDR3 length equals 15 residues. This CDR3 is CSAQALAGFTDTQYF. The CDR3 DNA reads TGCAGTGCCCAAGCGCTAGCGGGCTTCACAGATACGCAGTATTTT.

This clonotype was observed at least ten times. The genes are TRBV7-2 and TRBJ2-3, with D possibly being TRBD2 (5 bases). CDR1 is SGHTA, CDR2 FQGNSA, per germline. The CDR3 has 12 amino acids. V shed 0 bases and J shed 8 bases, with 6 bases lying between them. The CDR3 loop is CASSLAEGTQYF. CDR3 nucleotides: TGTGCCAGCAGCTTAGCCGAGGGTACGCAGTATTTT.